These 17 T cell receptor beta chains were sequenced from one sample in a study of metastatic and nonmetastatic thyroid tumors. TCRdb reprocessed the PCR reads via MiXCR. The table records around 30,000 clones, around 22% of them present only once. No treatment of any kind had been given to any patient before thyroid surgery. The sample taken for sequencing was blood. These receptors were taken from a female donor with papillary thyroid cancer or a benign thyroid nodule (not recorded which). Some clones in this sample may be carry-over from other donors' samples.

The V and J genes are TRBV6-5 and TRBJ2-7; a weak D match, TRBD1 (7 bases). The V gene lost 0 bases and the J gene lost 4 bases, with 10 bases spanning the gap. CDR1 and CDR2 from the germline V gene are MNHEY and SVGAGI. CDR3 length: 14 amino acids. The CDR3 protein is CASSYSTGRYEQYF. The CDR3 DNA reads as TGTGCCAGCAGTTACTCGACAGGGAGGTACGAGCAGTACTTC.

The sample holds many counts of this clone. This chain uses TRBV2 with TRBJ1-5; D possibly corresponds to TRBD1 (5 bases). This CDR3 is 14 amino acids long. The germline CDR1 and CDR2 sequences are SNHLY and FYNNEI. The germline V and J ends were trimmed by 7 bases and 11 bases, with 21 bases remaining between them. The CDR3 region is CASTLTGTSGAQHF. The CDR3 DNA is TGTGCCAGCACCTTAACCGGGACCTCCGGAGCCCAGCATTTT.

This clone was observed many times. This chain connects TRBV5-4 to TRBJ2-5; the match to TRBD2 covers 8 bases. Trimming took 1 base from V and 1 from J; bases not matched to a gene: 3. This CDR3 has 15 amino acids. The germline V gene has CDR1 SGHNT and CDR2 YYREEE (reference sequence). The CDR3 nucleotides read TGTGCCAGCAGCTTGTCACTAGCGGCCCAAGAGACCCAGTACTTC. It codes for CASSLSLAAQETQYF.

In the case of this clone: Different DNA sequences within this sample yield the same CDR3. V usage is TRBV6-2 or TRBV6-3 and J usage is TRBJ2-7; 10 nucleotides line up with TRBD2. The CDR3 length is 18 residues. Looked up from germline, CDR1 is MNHEY and CDR2 is SVGEGT. Trimming removed 8 bases from V and 0 bases from J; junction bases left unmatched: 16. CDR3 sequence: CASVYSSLRTSGSYEQYF. CDR3 nucleotides: TGTGCCAGCGTTTACTCGAGTTTACGGACTAGCGGCTCCTACGAGCAGTACTTC.

This clone was detected a few times. The chain has TRBV6-2 or TRBV6-3 and TRBJ2-7; D is undetermined. Per the germline V gene, CDR1 is MNHEY and CDR2 is SVGEGT. CDR3 length: 15 residues. Trimming pared 6 bases from V and 3 bases from J, leaving 18 bases between. The CDR3 DNA sequence: TGTGCCAGCAGGTCCTACTCGACCCAAAACTACGAGCAGTACTTC. It specifies CASRSYSTQNYEQYF.

This clone has at least ten counts. The chain links TRBV2 to TRBJ1-3, with D tentatively TRBD1 (5 bases). CDR1 is SNHLY and CDR2 is FYNNEI in the germline V gene. CDR3 size: 15 residues. V lost 6 bases and J lost 0, with 12 bases in between. The CDR3 protein is CASSVAGNSGNTIYF. The DNA of the CDR3 is TGTGCCAGCAGCGTGGCAGGGAACTCTGGAAACACCATATATTTT.

This clone has a count of ten or more. The chain carries TRBV19 and TRBJ1-1, with D uncertain. The germline CDR1 and CDR2 sequences are LNHDA and SQIVND (reference sequence). This CDR3 region has 13 residues. Trimming stripped 3 bases from V and 0 bases from J, with 5 bases between. The CDR3 reads CASSIAMNTEAFF. CDR3 sequence (DNA): TGTGCCAGTAGTATCGCCATGAACACTGAAGCTTTCTTT. The full variable domain, rest sourced from reference TRBV19 and TRBJ1-1, is DGGITQSPKYLFRKEGQNVTLSCEQNLNHDAMYWYRQDPGQGLRLIYYSQIVNDFQKGDIAEGYSVSREKKESFPLTVTSAQKNPTAFYLCASSIAMNTEAFFGQGTRLTVV.

The table lists this clone with many counts. Other nucleotide sequences from this sample produce the same CDR3. The gene calls are TRBV9 and TRBJ2-3; D may be TRBD2 (6 bases). Germline-derived CDR1 and CDR2 are SGDLS and YYNGEE. Trimming cost V 6 bases and J 2 bases, with 19 bases left between them. There are 16 residues in the CDR3. CDR3 DNA: TGTGCCAGCACCCCCGGGGGTAGCGGCCACACAGATACGCAGTATTTT. Protein product: CASTPGGSGHTDTQYF.

This clone was found a few times. The rearrangement joins TRBV28 to TRBJ2-7, with D tentatively TRBD2 (6 bases). Trimming cost V 6 bases and J 4 bases, with 13 bases left between them. From germline, CDR1 is MDHEN and CDR2 SYDVKM. There are 13 residues in the CDR3. The CDR3 reads CASRLGGPYEQYF. CDR3 bases: TGTGCCAGCAGATTGGGGGGTCCTTACGAGCAGTACTTC.

The chain recombines TRBV13 with TRBJ2-7, with D perhaps being TRBD1 or TRBD2 (6 bases each). This CDR3 spans 15 amino acids. The germline V gene has CDR1 PRHDT and CDR2 FYEKMQ (reference sequence). V was shortened by 1 base and J by 3 bases, with 13 bases between the two germline ends. The CDR3: CASSLESQGGYEQYF. The CDR3, as DNA: TGTGCCAGCAGCTTAGAATCACAGGGAGGCTACGAGCAGTACTTC.

About this clone: Just one base apart from a much larger clone, this may be a read error. The chain combines TRBV5-5 with TRBJ2-5, with D possibly TRBD2 on 5 matching bases. The CDR3 sequence is 13 residues long. The V and J ends lost 0 bases and 13 bases respectively, with 16 bases between them. Germline V gene lookup returns CDR1 SGHKS and CDR2 YYEKEE (reference sequence). CDR3 in DNA: TGTGCCAGCAGCTTGGGGGCACTGGACTTTACGTACTTC. Amino acids: CASSLGALDFTYF. The full variable domain, its missing parts supplied by reference TRBV5-5 and TRBJ2-5, is DAGVTQSPTHLIKTRGQQVTLRCSPISGHKSVSWYQQVLGQGPQFIFQYYEKEERGRGNFPDRFSARQFPNYSSELNVNALLLGDSALYLCASSLGALDFTYFGPGTRLLVL.

This clone was seen at least ten times. V gene TRBV5-8 combines with J gene TRBJ2-7, with TRBD1 matching over 12 bases. The junction had 8 bases not matched to a gene; V was cut back by 4 bases and J by 3 bases. Germline V gene sequence: CDR1 SGHTS, CDR2 YDEGEE. CDR3 length equals 16 residues. CDR3 sequence: CASSTRDRGLIYEQYF. CDR3 DNA: TGTGCCAGCAGCACCAGGGACAGGGGGCTAATCTACGAGCAGTACTTC.

Many counts were recorded for this clone. This rearrangement joins TRBV7-9 to TRBJ2-1; D gene ambiguous. Germline V gene lookup returns CDR1 SEHNR and CDR2 FQNEAQ (reference sequence). Trimming cost V 1 base and J 10 bases, with 14 bases left between them. The CDR3 covers 14 residues. The CDR3 loop is CASSLGLPRIEQFF. CDR3 coding DNA: TGTGCCAGCAGCTTAGGGTTACCGCGAATCGAGCAGTTCTTC.

This clone has at least ten counts. This could be a read error, since a much larger clone is one nucleotide away. At the DNA level, this CDR3 is encoded by other sequences in the same sample as well. The V gene is TRBV7-8, the J gene TRBJ1-1; 9 bases align to TRBD1. The CDR3 totals 13 residues. Germline V gene data show CDR1 as SGHVS and CDR2 as FQNEAQ. The CDR3 coding sequence is TGCGCCAGCAGGTCGACAGGGGGAACTGAAGCTTTCTTT. Residues: CASRSTGGTEAFF.

This clone is labeled medium-sized. The chain recombines TRBV28 with TRBJ1-3; 9 bases map to TRBD1. Germline-derived CDR1 and CDR2 are MDHEN and SYDVKM. Germline trimming cut 6 bases from V and 4 bases from J; bases unmatched to any gene: 4. The CDR3 runs to 14 residues. The CDR3 nucleotides are TGTGCCAGCAGGGGACAGGGTTACGGAAACACCATATATTTT. Translating it yields CASRGQGYGNTIYF.

This clone occurred many times. The rearrangement uses TRBV6-1 and TRBJ2-7; D is perhaps TRBD1 (6 bases). CDR1 is MNHNS, CDR2 SASEGT, per germline. This CDR3 has 13 residues. The ends were cut back, 10 bases at V and 0 bases at J, with 13 bases in the middle. The CDR3 protein is CAIQGYISYEQYF. In DNA, the CDR3 is TGTGCCATACAGGGTTATATCTCCTACGAGCAGTACTTC.

This clone was detected many times. The V gene is TRBV9, the J gene TRBJ2-1; D remains unclear. In germline, CDR1 is SGDLS, CDR2 YYNGEE. The germline V and J ends were trimmed by 3 bases and 3 bases, with 13 bases remaining between them. The CDR3 sequence is 15 residues long. The CDR3 region has the DNA TGTGCCAGCAGCGCCGGTCAAAGGGTCTACAATGAGCAGTTCTTC. This translates into CASSAGQRVYNEQFF.